This T cell receptor (beta chain) came from a study of CXCR3-negative and CXCR3-positive naive CD8 T cells. Concerning this clonotype itself: The antigen remains unidentified.

CDR1 and CDR2 from the germline V gene are MNHEY and SVGEGT. The CDR3 totals 19 residues. With UMI labels, 5' RACE was used to prepare the TRB cDNA libraries. TCRdb reanalyzed the 5' RACE reads, giving one entry per CDR3 protein sequence and no DNA. The sample data list roughly 110,000 distinct CDR3 sequences. Overall study results and limits: Comparison of naive cells showed more hydrophobic TRB CDR3s in CXCR3-positive than in CXCR3-negative naive cells.

The sample was naive CXCR3+ CD8+ T cells from blood. Noted subset: CD45RO-CCR7+CD27+CD95- naive CD8+ T cells expressing CXCR3 (TNR3+). This TCR was sampled from a human donor in good health. Some clones in this sample may be carry-over from other donors' samples. The chain has TRBV6-2 or TRBV6-3 and TRBJ2-6; TCRdb lists TRBD2, though no DNA is available to test this call. The CDR3 region is CASSYIGLAVSSGANVLTF.